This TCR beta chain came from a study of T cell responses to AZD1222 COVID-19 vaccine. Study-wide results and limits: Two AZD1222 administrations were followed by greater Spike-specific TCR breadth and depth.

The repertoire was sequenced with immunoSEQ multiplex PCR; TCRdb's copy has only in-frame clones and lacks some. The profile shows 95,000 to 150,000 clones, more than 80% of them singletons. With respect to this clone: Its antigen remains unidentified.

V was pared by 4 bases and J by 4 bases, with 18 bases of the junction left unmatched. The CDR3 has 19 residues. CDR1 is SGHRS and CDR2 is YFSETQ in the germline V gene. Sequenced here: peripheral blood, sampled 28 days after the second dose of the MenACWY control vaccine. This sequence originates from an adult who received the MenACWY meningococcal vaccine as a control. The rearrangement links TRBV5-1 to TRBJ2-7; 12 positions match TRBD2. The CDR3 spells CASSALLASGRELGYEQYF. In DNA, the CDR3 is TGCGCCAGCAGCGCTTTATTGGCTAGCGGGAGGGAACTGGGATACGAGCAGTACTTC.